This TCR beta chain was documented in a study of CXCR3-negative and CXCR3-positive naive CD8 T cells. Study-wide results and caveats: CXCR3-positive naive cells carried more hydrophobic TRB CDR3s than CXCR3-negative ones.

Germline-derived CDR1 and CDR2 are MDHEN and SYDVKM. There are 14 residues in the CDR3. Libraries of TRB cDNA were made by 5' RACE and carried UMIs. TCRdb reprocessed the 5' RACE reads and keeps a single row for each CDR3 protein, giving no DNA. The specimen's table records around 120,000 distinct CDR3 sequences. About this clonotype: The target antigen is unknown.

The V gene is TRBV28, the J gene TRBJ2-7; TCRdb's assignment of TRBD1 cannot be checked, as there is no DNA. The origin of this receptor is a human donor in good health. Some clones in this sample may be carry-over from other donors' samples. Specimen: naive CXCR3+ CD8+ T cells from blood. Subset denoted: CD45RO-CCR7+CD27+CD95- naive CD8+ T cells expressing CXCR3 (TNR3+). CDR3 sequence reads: CASREGQGIYEQYF.